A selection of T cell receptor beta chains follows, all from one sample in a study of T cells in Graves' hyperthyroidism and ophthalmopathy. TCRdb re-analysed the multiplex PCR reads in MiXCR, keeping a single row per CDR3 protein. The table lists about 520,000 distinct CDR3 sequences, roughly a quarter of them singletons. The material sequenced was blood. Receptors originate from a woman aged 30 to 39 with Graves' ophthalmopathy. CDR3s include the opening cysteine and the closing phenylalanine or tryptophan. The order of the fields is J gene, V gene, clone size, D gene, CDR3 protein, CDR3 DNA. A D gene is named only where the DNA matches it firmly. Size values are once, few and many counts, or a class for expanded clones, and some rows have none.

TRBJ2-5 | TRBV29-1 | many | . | CSAEGGGNQETQYF | TGCAGCGCCGAAGGGGGGGGGAACCAAGAGACCCAGTACTTC
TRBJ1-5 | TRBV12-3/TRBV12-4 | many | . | CASSHRDRNQPQHF | TGTGCCAGCAGTCACCGGGATCGCAATCAGCCCCAGCATTTT
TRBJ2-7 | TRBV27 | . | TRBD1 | CASSSPGQGRYEQYF | TGTGCCAGCAGTTCCCCGGGACAGGGGAGGTACGAGCAGTACTTC
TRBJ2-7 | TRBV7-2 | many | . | CASSSLSFTYEQYF | TGTGCCAGCAGCTCCCTATCCTTCACCTACGAGCAGTACTTC
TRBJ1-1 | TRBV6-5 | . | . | CASSSQEAFF | TGTGCCAGCAGTTCCCAGGAAGCTTTCTTT
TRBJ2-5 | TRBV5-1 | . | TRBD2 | CASSLGTSSLQETQYF | TGCGCCAGCAGCTTGGGGACTAGCTCCCTCCAAGAGACCCAGTACTTC
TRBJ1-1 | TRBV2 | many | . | CASSREGGIMNTEAFF | TGTGCCAGCAGTAGGGAGGGGGGGATCATGAACACTGAAGCTTTCTTT
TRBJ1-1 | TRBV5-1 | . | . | CASSLSWAPNTEAFF | TGCGCCAGCAGCTTGTCTTGGGCACCGAACACTGAAGCTTTCTTT
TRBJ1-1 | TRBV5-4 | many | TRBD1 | CASSFGTAGKGEAFF | TGTGCCAGCAGCTTCGGGACAGCGGGAAAGGGTGAAGCTTTCTTT
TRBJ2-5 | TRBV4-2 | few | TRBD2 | CASSPGLAGVSETQYF | TGTGCCAGCAGCCCGGGACTAGCGGGGGTTTCAGAGACCCAGTACTTC
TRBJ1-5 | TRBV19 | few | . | CASSFLTGMSNQPQHF | TGTGCCAGTAGTTTCCTTACAGGGATGAGCAATCAGCCCCAGCATTTT
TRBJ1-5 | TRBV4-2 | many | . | CASSQDRGDQPQHF | TGTGCCAGCAGCCAAGATCGAGGGGATCAGCCCCAGCATTTT
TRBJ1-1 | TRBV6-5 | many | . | CASSDSRHPTEAFF | TGTGCCAGCAGTGACTCCAGGCACCCCACTGAAGCTTTCTTT
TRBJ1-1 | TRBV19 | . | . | CASSSVYRGGETEAFF | TGTGCCAGTAGTAGCGTTTACCGGGGGGGAGAAACTGAAGCTTTCTTT
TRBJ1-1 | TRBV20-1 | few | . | CSATDGKGRTEAFF | TGCAGTGCTACGGACGGAAAAGGGAGGACTGAAGCTTTCTTT
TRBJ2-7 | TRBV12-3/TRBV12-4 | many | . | CASSDGGTYEQYF | TGTGCCAGCAGTGACGGGGGAACCTACGAGCAGTACTTC
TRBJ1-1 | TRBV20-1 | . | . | CSAAGMSTEAFF | TGCAGTGCTGCCGGGATGTCCACTGAAGCTTTCTTT
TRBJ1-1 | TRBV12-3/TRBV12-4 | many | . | CASKDDRPNTEAFF | TGTGCCAGCAAAGACGACAGGCCGAACACTGAAGCTTTCTTT
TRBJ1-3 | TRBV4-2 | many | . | CASSQDRTASGNTIYF | TGTGCCAGCAGCCAAGATCGTACGGCCTCTGGAAACACCATATATTTT
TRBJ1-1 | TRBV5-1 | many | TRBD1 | CASSLATGQGRTEAFF | TGCGCCAGCAGCTTGGCGACAGGACAGGGGAGGACTGAAGCTTTCTTT
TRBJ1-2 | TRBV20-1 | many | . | CSAPRGEGLYTF | TGCAGTGCTCCACGGGGGGAGGGCCTCTACACCTTC
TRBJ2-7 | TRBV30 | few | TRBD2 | CAWSPLNPGGEQYF | TGTGCCTGGAGTCCTCTAAATCCGGGGGGGGAGCAGTACTTC